One sample yielded the 27 T cell receptor beta chains listed below, sequenced in a study of blood T cell repertoires in COVID-19. Generated by immunoSEQ multiplex PCR, the TCRdb table keeps only in-frame clones and is missing some. In the table there are around 330,000 clones, 85% of which are singletons. The sample taken for sequencing was PBMCs or T cells enriched from blood (not recorded which). Receptor source: a woman in her 30s who had been exposed to COVID-19.

This clone was counted a few times. The chain couples TRBV7-9 to TRBJ1-2; no clear D. Trimming cost V 1 base and J 5 bases, with 5 bases left between them. Germline loops: CDR1 SEHNR, CDR2 FQNEAQ (reference sequence). The CDR3 totals 12 residues. The CDR3 protein is CASSLVQYGYTF. CDR3 DNA: TGTGCCAGCAGCTTAGTCCAGTATGGCTACACCTTC.

This rearrangement joins TRBV7-9 to TRBJ1-1; D is unresolved. Trimming shortened V by 5 bases and J by 3 bases, and 7 bases separated the two germline ends. Germline V gives CDR1 SEHNR, CDR2 FQNEAQ (reference sequence). The CDR3 loop spans 12 amino acids. CDR3 residues: CASSPGDTEAFF. The DNA for the CDR3 is TGTGCCAGCAGCCCTGGAGACACTGAAGCTTTCTTT. Full variable domain (missing parts from reference TRBV7-9 and TRBJ1-1): DTGVSQNPRHKITKRGQNVTFRCDPISEHNRLYWYRQTLGQGPEFLTYFQNEAQLEKSRLLSDRFSAERPKGSFSTLEIQRTEQGDSAMYLCASSPGDTEAFFGQGTRLTVV.

The rearrangement links TRBV9 to TRBJ1-6; D gene uncertain. Germline CDR1 and CDR2: SGDLS and YYNGEE. Trimming removed 0 bases from V and 10 bases from J, with 11 bases in between. This CDR3 is 14 amino acids long. The CDR3 sequence is CASSVGGGGSPLHF. The DNA for the CDR3 is TGTGCCAGCAGCGTAGGCGGCGGCGGATCACCCCTCCACTTT.

The chain links TRBV4-2 to TRBJ2-7; no clear D gene. Germline V gene lookup returns CDR1 LGHNA and CDR2 YNFKEQ. Between the trimmed V and J ends, which lost 4 bases and 3 bases, there was a span of 10 bases. The CDR3 is made up of 13 amino acids. In DNA form, the CDR3 reads TGTGCCAGCAGCCCATACAGCTACTACGAGCAGTACTTC. The encoded protein is CASSPYSYYEQYF.

The chain carries TRBV7-9 and TRBJ1-2; 7 bases map to TRBD1. The V gene end was trimmed by 5 bases and the J gene end by 5 bases; junction bases not matched to a gene: 11. CDR1 and CDR2 (germline): SEHNR, FQNEAQ (reference sequence). The CDR3 extends over 15 amino acids. CDR3 residues: CASSPGGTEFYGYTF. In nucleotides, the CDR3 is TGTGCCAGCAGCCCAGGCGGGACAGAATTTTATGGCTACACCTTC.

The rearrangement joins TRBV7-2 to TRBJ2-5; the D gene is possibly TRBD1 (6 bases). The length of the CDR3 is 13 residues. Per germline, CDR1 SGHTA and CDR2 FQGNSA. V lost 1 base and J lost 5, with 8 bases in between. CDR3 sequence (DNA): TGTGCCAGCAGCTTAGGGCAGGGGGAGACCCAGTACTTC. Its translation: CASSLGQGETQYF.

The rearrangement links TRBV4-1 to TRBJ2-1, with TRBD2 identical over 10 bases. This CDR3 is 18 amino acids long. Germline V gene data show CDR1 as MGHRA and CDR2 as YSYEKL. Unmatched junction bases numbered 13, after V lost 0 bases and J lost 8 bases. The CDR3 DNA sequence: TGCGCCAGCAGCCAAGAGCCTCAAGCGGGAGGGCCCTATTATGAGCAGTTCTTC. Protein sequence: CASSQEPQAGGPYYEQFF.

This chain links TRBV19 with TRBJ1-2, with 12 bases lining up with TRBD1. The CDR3 sequence is 13 residues long. The V gene end was trimmed by 7 bases and the J gene end by 8 bases; junction bases not matched to a gene: 5. Germline-derived CDR1 and CDR2 are LNHDA and SQIVND (reference sequence). The CDR3 loop reads CASIRDRGQGYTF. CDR3 nucleotide sequence: TGTGCCAGTATCCGGGACAGGGGGCAGGGCTACACCTTC. The whole variable domain, remainder taken from reference TRBV19 and TRBJ1-2, is DGGITQSPKYLFRKEGQNVTLSCEQNLNHDAMYWYRQDPGQGLRLIYYSQIVNDFQKGDIAEGYSVSREKKESFPLTVTSAQKNPTAFYLCASIRDRGQGYTFGSGTRLTVV.

This chain links TRBV28 with TRBJ1-1, with 8 bases that match TRBD1. Germline CDR1 is MDHEN and CDR2 is SYDVKM. The CDR3 consists of 14 residues. The V gene end was trimmed by 6 bases and the J gene end by 4 bases; junction bases not matched to a gene: 7. CDR3 bases: TGTGCCAGCAGCGACAGGGGCGCTGGCACTGAAGCTTTCTTT. Its translation: CASSDRGAGTEAFF.

The rearrangement links TRBV5-1 to TRBJ2-7; 7 bases map to TRBD2. Germline lookup yields CDR1 SGHRS and CDR2 YFSETQ. J lost 2 bases, V lost 4 bases, and 15 bases had no gene match. The CDR3 is 17 amino acids. CDR3 amino acids: CASSPPYRGRVPYEQYF. Here the CDR3 DNA reads TGCGCCAGCAGCCCTCCCTACCGCGGGAGAGTTCCCTACGAGCAGTACTTC.

The chain's CDR3 is CASGPGLAGLNYEQYF. The DNA of the CDR3 is TGTGCTAGTGGTCCAGGACTAGCGGGGTTGAACTACGAGCAGTACTTC. V is TRBV12-5 and J is TRBJ2-7, with TRBD2 identical over 12 bases. With V trimmed by 5 bases and J by 3 bases, 8 bases remained unmatched. The CDR3 consists of 16 residues. Germline lookup yields CDR1 LGHNT and CDR2 FRNRAP.

This rearrangement joins TRBV3-1 (or the pseudogene TRBV3-2) to TRBJ2-3, with 10 nucleotides matching TRBD2. The length of the CDR3 is 14 residues. Per germline, CDR1 LGHDT and CDR2 YNNKEL (reference sequence). V shed 11 bases, J shed 5 bases, and the junction held 10 bases outside the gene matches. In DNA, the CDR3 is TGTGCCGCCGCCGAATTAGCGGGGGGAGATACGCAGTATTTT. Translating it yields CAAAELAGGDTQYF.

The rearrangement uses TRBV30 and TRBJ2-2; D perhaps matches TRBD2 (5 bases). CDR1 and CDR2 from the germline V gene are GTSNPN and SVGIG (reference sequence). This CDR3 is built from 14 residues. CDR3 in amino acids: CSLARAGNTGELFF. The CDR3 DNA is TGTTCCTTAGCTAGGGCGGGGAACACCGGGGAGCTGTTTTTT.

This clone was counted between two and nine times. This chain uses TRBV27 with TRBJ1-5; 11 nucleotides agree with TRBD1. The length of the CDR3 is 18 residues. J was trimmed by 1 base and V by 4 bases; bases with no gene match: 9. Germline V gene data show CDR1 as MNHEY and CDR2 as SMNVEV (reference sequence). CDR3 coding DNA: TGTGCCAGCAGTTCTGGACAGGGGGCTCCTGGGAGCAATCAGCCCCAGCATTTT. Translated: CASSSGQGAPGSNQPQHF.

This clone appeared many times. This chain connects TRBV6-8 to TRBJ1-6, with a possible D match to TRBD1 (6 bases). Germline loops: CDR1 MNHGY, CDR2 SAAAGT. V lost 8 bases to trimming and J lost 7 bases, with 12 bases between them. The CDR3 is 13 residues long. CDR3 loop: CASGPDSNSPLHF. CDR3 DNA sequence: TGTGCCAGCGGTCCGGACAGCAATTCACCCCTCCACTTT.

The J gene is TRBJ2-1, the V gene TRBV14, with D maybe TRBD1 (5 bases). V was pared by 0 bases and J by 6 bases, with 12 bases between. The length of the CDR3 is 15 residues. Germline CDR1 reads SGHDN; CDR2 reads FVKESK. The CDR3: CASSQDSGRANEQFF. The DNA for the CDR3 is TGTGCCAGCAGCCAAGATTCGGGCAGGGCCAATGAGCAGTTCTTC. The variable domain in full, completed from reference TRBV14 and TRBJ2-1, reads EAGVTQFPSHSVIEKGQTVTLRCDPISGHDNLYWYRRVMGKEIKFLLHFVKESKQDESGMPNNRFLAERTGGTYSTLKVQPAELEDSGVYFCASSQDSGRANEQFFGPGTRLTVL.

CDR3 coding DNA: TGTGCCAGCAGCCGTCTGGGGGCTTCCTACAATGAGCAGTTCTTC. Protein sequence: CASSRLGASYNEQFF. This chain joins TRBV4-2 and TRBJ2-1, with D perhaps TRBD1 (6 bases). The V end was cut by 4 bases, the J end by 1 base, with 11 bases between. Germline CDR1 reads LGHNA; CDR2 reads YNFKEQ. The CDR3 extends over 15 amino acids.

In this sample, this clone turned up once. The chain couples TRBV21-1 to TRBJ1-4; the D call of TRBD1 is as the table states it, not checked on the DNA. TRBV21-1 is annotated as a pseudogene. The length of the CDR3 is 15 residues. The chain's CDR3 is CASSKNRGINEKLFF. DNA of the CDR3: TGTGCCAGCAGCAAAAACAGGGGAATTAATGAAAAACTGTTTTTT.

The chain is built from TRBV7-9 and TRBJ1-2; 11 positions agree with TRBD1. The CDR3 has 14 residues. Germline CDR1 is SEHNR and CDR2 is FQNEAQ (reference sequence). V trimming: 6 bases; J trimming: 7 bases; junction bases outside the gene matches: 7. As DNA, the CDR3 is TGTGCCAGCAGTCCCACCGGGACAGGGGGTGGCTACACCTTC. Translated, it gives CASSPTGTGGGYTF.

The V gene is TRBV20-1, the J gene TRBJ1-2; 7 bases map to TRBD1. V lost 3 bases and J lost 4; bases outside the gene matches: 5. The CDR3 is 13 residues long. Germline CDR1 DFQATT, CDR2 SNEGSKA (reference sequence). The DNA for the CDR3 is TGCAGTGCTAGTGTTCCAGGGGGCTATGGCTACACCTTC. Encoded protein: CSASVPGGYGYTF.

This rearrangement joins TRBV30 to TRBJ1-3; no clear D. Per the germline V gene, CDR1 is GTSNPN and CDR2 is SVGIG (reference sequence). The CDR3 runs to 12 residues. V lost 1 base and J lost 4, with 5 bases in between. The CDR3 DNA follows: TGTGCCTGGAGTGAGCGGGGAAACACCATATATTTT. Encoded protein: CAWSERGNTIYF. The full variable domain, its missing parts supplied by reference TRBV30 and TRBJ1-3, is SQTIHQWPATLVQPVGSPLSLECTVEGTSNPNLYWYRQAAGRGLQLLFYSVGIGQISSEVPQNLSASRPQDRQFILSSKKLLLSDSGFYLCAWSERGNTIYFGEGSWLTVV.

The chain couples TRBV7-3 to TRBJ1-2; D may be TRBD1 (6 bases). Per germline, CDR1 SGHTA and CDR2 FQGTGA. CDR3 length: 14 residues. Trimming removed 5 bases from V and 4 bases from J, with 14 bases in between. The CDR3 loop reads CASSPSGGGYGYTF. CDR3 nucleotides: TGTGCCAGCAGCCCGAGCGGGGGCGGCTATGGCTACACCTTC.

V gene TRBV10-1 combines with J gene TRBJ2-7, with 9 bases aligning to TRBD2. This CDR3 has 13 residues. Trimming took 7 bases from V and 3 from J; bases not matched to a gene: 4. CDR1 WNHNN and CDR2 SYGVQD come from the germline V gene (reference sequence). The CDR3 reads CASTTSGHYEQYF. The CDR3 DNA follows: TGCGCCAGCACGACTAGCGGACACTACGAGCAGTACTTC.

The V call is TRBV11-1, the J call TRBJ2-1; 7 bases match TRBD2. The ends lost 0 bases at V and 7 bases at J; junction bases unmatched: 3. There are 14 residues in the CDR3. Germline CDR1 SGHAT, CDR2 FQDESV (reference sequence). The CDR3 bases are TGTGCCAGCAGCTTAGCGGGAGGGCTTAATGAGCAGTTCTTC. Its translation: CASSLAGGLNEQFF.

The chain joins TRBV19 to TRBJ1-6; D perhaps matches TRBD1 (5 bases). The CDR3 sequence is 14 residues long. Germline values: CDR1 LNHDA, CDR2 SQIVND (reference sequence). The V end was cut by 7 bases, the J end by 8 bases, with 15 bases between. DNA of the CDR3: TGTGCCAGTAAAGGGGATAGTTTAGATTCACCCCTCCACTTT. Its translation: CASKGDSLDSPLHF.

This chain joins TRBV3-1 (or the pseudogene TRBV3-2) and TRBJ1-5; TRBD1 matches 9 bases. V lost 1 base to trimming and J lost 6 bases; unmatched junction nucleotides: 7. This CDR3 contains 16 residues. Per the germline V gene, CDR1 is LGHDT and CDR2 is YNNKEL (reference sequence). Here the CDR3 reads CASSQGDRGTSQPQHF. CDR3 DNA sequence: TGTGCCAGCAGCCAAGGAGACAGGGGGACAAGTCAGCCCCAGCATTTT.

The chain joins TRBV7-9 to TRBJ1-4, with 7 bases identical to TRBD1. The germline V gene encodes CDR1 SEHNR and CDR2 FQNEAQ (reference sequence). CDR3 length: 14 amino acids. The ends lost 3 bases at V and 8 bases at J; junction bases unmatched: 6. The CDR3 nucleotides are TGTGCCAGCAGCTTCGGGGCAGGGGGAGAAAAACTGTTTTTT. It codes for CASSFGAGGEKLFF.